The clone carrying this T cell receptor (beta chain) has more than one count but fewer than ten. The antigen is not known. The sample is drawn from a study of T cell repertoires in cytomegalovirus infection. The CDR3 covers 16 residues. The ends were cut back, 6 bases at V and 3 bases at J, with 17 bases in the middle. The germline gives CDR1 LGHNA, CDR2 YNFKEQ. TCRdb used MiXCR to reprocess the reads, holding one entry per CDR3 protein. The profile covers around 900,000 distinct CDR3 sequences, with approximately 31% appearing a single time and over 13% taken by the ten largest. The TCR sequence derives from a human donor in good health (CMV status not recorded). Some clones in this sample may be carry-over from other donors' samples. Sequenced material: cultured CD8+ T cells from PBMCs, taken from culture after CMV antigen stimulation. V is TRBV4-2 and J is TRBJ2-2; D uncertain. The CDR3 coding sequence is TGTGCCAGCAGTCCCGAGCCGGTGGGTGACACCGGGGAGCTGTTTTTT. Amino acids: CASSPEPVGDTGELFF.